This T cell receptor (beta chain) emerged from a study of identical twins. Study conclusions and caveats: High-abundance cord blood beta clonotypes had fewer insertions; memory repertoires showed none. In monozygotic twins, models underestimated the sharing of out-of-frame TCR alpha.

Unique molecular identifiers were present on the cDNA, which also gained a universal primer site by template switching. TCRdb fed the 5' RACE reads into MiXCR, producing one record per CDR3 protein. The sample holds about 1.7 million distinct CDR3 sequences, 32% seen once. This clonotype came up a few times. Antigen specificity is unknown. Germline-derived CDR1 and CDR2 are MNHEY and SMNVEV (reference sequence). V gave up 4 bases and J gave up 1 base, with 16 bases separating them. The CDR3 length is 16 residues. The receptor comes from a newborn girl in good health. The V gene is TRBV27, the J gene TRBJ1-1; D unclear. Specimen: cord blood. The chain's CDR3 is CASSSMGAGRNTEAFF. DNA of the CDR3: TGTGCCAGCAGTTCAATGGGAGCGGGGAGGAACACTGAAGCTTTCTTT.